Sequencing of this T cell receptor beta chain was carried out in a study of blood T cell repertoires in COVID-19. Study overall: In each case, the material was cDNA or gDNA derived from T cells, B-cell-depleted T cells, or PBMCs.

The CDR3 consists of 17 residues. The V gene end was trimmed by 1 base and the J gene end by 2 bases; junction bases not matched to a gene: 5. Germline values: CDR1 LGHNA, CDR2 YNFKEQ. Source study methods: Amplification from reference gene primers served as the basis for estimated nucleated cell counts. Profiled with immunoSEQ multiplex PCR; TCRdb holds only in-frame clones, not every one. That table gives V, J and clone size, and the DNA gave D and trimming. The repertoire holds over 100,000 clones, with about 85% as singletons. The chain uses TRBV4-2 and TRBJ2-1; 10 bases are shared with TRBD1. The sequence came from a man aged 40-49 years with acute or convalescent COVID-19. The sample taken for sequencing was peripheral blood. The CDR3 bases are TGTGCCAGCAGCCAAGTATCCGACAGGGGGCCCTACAATGAGCAGTTCTTC. It specifies CASSQVSDRGPYNEQFF.